This T cell receptor beta chain came from a study of T cell clonotyping in hematopoietic cell transplantation. Study results and limitations: Pathologically expanded recipient clonotypes increased progressively from day 30 to day 180 as diversity fell. At the given depth, recipient repertoires were over 95% de novo clonotypes. No sorting was done, leaving CD4 and CD8 contributions mixed.

Some clones are missing from TCRdb's copy, which holds only in-frame ones; the method was immunoSEQ multiplex PCR. The sample records around 6,500 clones, around 87% being singletons. CDR1 and CDR2 (germline): SNHLY, FYNNEI. V trimming: 6 bases; J trimming: 0 bases; junction bases outside the gene matches: 10. The length of the CDR3 is 16 residues. About this clone: The antigen is not known.

Recipients were bled about 28 days pretransplant and at posttransplant days 30, 100, 180. This rearrangement joins TRBV2 to TRBJ1-1; TRBD1 matches at 7 bases. Sequenced material: peripheral blood mononuclear cells, taken 100 days after allogeneic stem cell transplant. This clonotype was obtained from a female patient aged 40 to 50 who had an allogeneic stem cell transplant from a related donor, so the T cells may come from the graft donor. Some clones in this sample may be carry-over from other donors' samples. CDR3: CASRKGTAKMNTEAFF. CDR3 nucleotide sequence: TGTGCCAGCAGGAAAGGGACAGCAAAAATGAACACTGAAGCTTTCTTT.